This passage covers 2 T cell receptor beta chains from one sample sequenced in a study of breast tumors, draining lymph nodes, adjacent tissues. Samples came from axillary lymph nodes draining the breast cancer. TCRdb recomputed calls from the multiplex PCR reads with MiXCR, one row per CDR3 protein. Here the sample spans about 180,000 distinct CDR3 sequences, 33% being singletons. Sequenced material: axillary lymph node tissue. Source of these receptors: a female donor with breast cancer. Some clones in this sample may be carry-over from other donors' samples.

In its sample, this clonotype was seen a few times. The rearrangement uses TRBV6-5 and TRBJ2-7; TRBD1 agrees at 8 bases. This CDR3 is 15 amino acids long. The V gene end was trimmed by 5 bases and the J gene end by 1 base; junction bases not matched to a gene: 7. The germline CDR1 and CDR2 sequences are MNHEY and SVGAGI. Here the CDR3 DNA reads TGTGCCAGCAGTCACGGGACAGGCATTTCCTACGAGCAGTACTTC. It translates to CASSHGTGISYEQYF.

This clonotype was recorded at least ten times. The chain combines TRBV11-1 with TRBJ2-1; the D gene is possibly TRBD2 (6 bases). The germline V gene encodes CDR1 SGHAT and CDR2 FQDESV (reference sequence). V was cut by 3 bases and J by 3 bases, with 12 bases left in between. The CDR3 runs to 15 residues. CDR3: CASSLSGLLYNEQFF. The DNA of the CDR3 is TGTGCCAGCAGCTTGTCGGGACTGCTCTACAATGAGCAGTTCTTC.